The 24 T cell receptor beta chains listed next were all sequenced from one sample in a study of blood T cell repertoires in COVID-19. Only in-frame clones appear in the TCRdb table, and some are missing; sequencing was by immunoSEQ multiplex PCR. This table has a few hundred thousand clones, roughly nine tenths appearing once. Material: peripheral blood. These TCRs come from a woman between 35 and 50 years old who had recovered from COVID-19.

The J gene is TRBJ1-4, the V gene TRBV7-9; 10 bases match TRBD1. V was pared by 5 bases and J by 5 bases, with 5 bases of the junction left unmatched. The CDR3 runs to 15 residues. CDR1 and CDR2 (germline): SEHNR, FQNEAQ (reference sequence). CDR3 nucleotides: TGTGCCAGCAGCCTGCCGGGACAGGGGAATGAAAAACTGTTTTTT. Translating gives CASSLPGQGNEKLFF.

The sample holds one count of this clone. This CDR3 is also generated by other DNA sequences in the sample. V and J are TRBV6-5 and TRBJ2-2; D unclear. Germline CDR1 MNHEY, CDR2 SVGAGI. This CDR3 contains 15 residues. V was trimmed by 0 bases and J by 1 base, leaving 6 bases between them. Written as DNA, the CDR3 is TGTGCCAGCAGTTACTCCTCCGGGAACACCGGGGAGCTGTTTTTT. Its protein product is CASSYSSGNTGELFF.

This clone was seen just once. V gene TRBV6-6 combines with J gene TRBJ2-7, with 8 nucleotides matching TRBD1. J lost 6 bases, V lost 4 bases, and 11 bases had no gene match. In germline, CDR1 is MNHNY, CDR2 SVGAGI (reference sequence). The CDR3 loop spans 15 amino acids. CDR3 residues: CASSSRLRGRGEQYV. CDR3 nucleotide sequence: TGTGCCAGCAGTTCGCGACTCAGGGGGCGCGGCGAGCAGTACGTC.

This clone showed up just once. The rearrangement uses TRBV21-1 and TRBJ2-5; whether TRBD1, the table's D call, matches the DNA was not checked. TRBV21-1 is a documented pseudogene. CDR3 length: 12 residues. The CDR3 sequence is CASSTGEETQYF. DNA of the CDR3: TGTGCCAGCAGCACAGGGGAAGAGACCCAGTACTTC.

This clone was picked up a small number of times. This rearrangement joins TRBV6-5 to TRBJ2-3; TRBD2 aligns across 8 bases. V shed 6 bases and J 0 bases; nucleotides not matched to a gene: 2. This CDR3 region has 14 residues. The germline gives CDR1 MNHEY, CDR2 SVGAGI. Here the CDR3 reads CASRLAASTDTQYF. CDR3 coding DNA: TGTGCCAGCAGACTAGCGGCTAGCACAGATACGCAGTATTTT.

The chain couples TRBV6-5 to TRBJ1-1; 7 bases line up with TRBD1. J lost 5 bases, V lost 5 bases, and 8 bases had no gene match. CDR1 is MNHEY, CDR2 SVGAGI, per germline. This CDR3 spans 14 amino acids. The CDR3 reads CASSRTGIPTEAFF. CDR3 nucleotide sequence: TGTGCCAGCAGTCGGACAGGTATACCGACTGAAGCTTTCTTT.

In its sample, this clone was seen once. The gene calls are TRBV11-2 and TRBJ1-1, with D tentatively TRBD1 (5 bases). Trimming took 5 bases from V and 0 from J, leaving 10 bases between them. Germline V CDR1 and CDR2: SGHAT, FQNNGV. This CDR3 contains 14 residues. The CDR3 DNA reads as TGTGCCAGCAGCCACCAGACAGTGAACACTGAAGCTTTCTTT. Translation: CASSHQTVNTEAFF.

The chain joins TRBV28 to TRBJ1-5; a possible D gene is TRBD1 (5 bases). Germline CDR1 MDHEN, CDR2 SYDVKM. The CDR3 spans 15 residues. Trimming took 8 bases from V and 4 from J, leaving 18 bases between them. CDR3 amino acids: CASCVAGRKNQPQHF. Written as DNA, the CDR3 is TGTGCCAGCTGTGTCGCGGGACGGAAAAATCAGCCCCAGCATTTT.

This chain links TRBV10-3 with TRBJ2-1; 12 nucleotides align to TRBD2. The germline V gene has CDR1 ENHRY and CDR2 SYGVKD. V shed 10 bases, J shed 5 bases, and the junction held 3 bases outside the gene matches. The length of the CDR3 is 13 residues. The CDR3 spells CARLAGEHNEQFF. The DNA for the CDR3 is TGTGCCAGACTAGCGGGGGAGCACAATGAGCAGTTCTTC.

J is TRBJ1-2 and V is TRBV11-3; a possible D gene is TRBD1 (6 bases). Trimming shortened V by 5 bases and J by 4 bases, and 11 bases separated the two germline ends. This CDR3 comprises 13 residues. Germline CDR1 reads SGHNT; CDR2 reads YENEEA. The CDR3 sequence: CASSLGQVYGYTF. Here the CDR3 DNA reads TGTGCCAGCAGCCTGGGACAAGTCTATGGCTACACCTTC. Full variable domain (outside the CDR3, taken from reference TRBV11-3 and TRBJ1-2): EAGVVQSPRYKIIEKKQPVAFWCNPISGHNTLYWYLQNLGQGPELLIRYENEEAVDDSQLPKDRFSAERLKGVDSTLKIQPAELGDSAVYLCASSLGQVYGYTFGSGTRLTVV.

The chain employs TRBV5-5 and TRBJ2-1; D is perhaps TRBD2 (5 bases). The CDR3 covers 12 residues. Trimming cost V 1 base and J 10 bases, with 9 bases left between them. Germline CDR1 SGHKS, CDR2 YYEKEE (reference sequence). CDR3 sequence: CASSLPSWEQFF. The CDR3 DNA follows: TGTGCCAGCAGCTTGCCTAGCTGGGAGCAGTTCTTC.

CDR3 loop: CASTILGGKLFF. As DNA, the CDR3 is TGTGCCAGCACCATTTTAGGCGGAAAACTGTTTTTT. V and J are TRBV28 and TRBJ1-4; D remains unclear. The CDR3 is made up of 12 amino acids. Trimming removed 7 bases from V and 10 bases from J, with 13 bases in between. CDR1 is MDHEN and CDR2 is SYDVKM in the germline V gene.

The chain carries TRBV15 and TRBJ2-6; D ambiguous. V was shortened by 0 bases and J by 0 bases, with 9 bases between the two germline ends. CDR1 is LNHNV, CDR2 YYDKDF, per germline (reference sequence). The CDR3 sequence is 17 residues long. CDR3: CATSRDSVISGANVLTF. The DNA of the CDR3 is TGTGCCACCAGCAGAGATTCGGTAATCTCTGGGGCCAACGTCCTGACTTTC.

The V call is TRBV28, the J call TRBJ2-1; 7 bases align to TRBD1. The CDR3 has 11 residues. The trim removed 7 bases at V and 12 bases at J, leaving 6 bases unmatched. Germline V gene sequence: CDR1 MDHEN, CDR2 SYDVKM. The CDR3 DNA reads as TGTGCCAGCACGAAGGACAGGAGGCAGTTCTTC. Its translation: CASTKDRRQFF.

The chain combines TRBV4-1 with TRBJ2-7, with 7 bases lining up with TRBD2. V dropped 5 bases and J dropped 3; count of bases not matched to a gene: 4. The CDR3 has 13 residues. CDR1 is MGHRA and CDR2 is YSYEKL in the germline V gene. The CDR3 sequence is CASSLPGGYEQYV. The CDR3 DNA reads TGCGCCAGCAGCTTGCCGGGGGGCTACGAGCAGTACGTC.

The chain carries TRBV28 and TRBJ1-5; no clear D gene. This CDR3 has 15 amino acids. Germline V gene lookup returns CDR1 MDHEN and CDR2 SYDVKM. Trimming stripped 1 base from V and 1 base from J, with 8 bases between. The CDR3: CASSLLQTSNQPQHF. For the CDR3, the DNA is TGTGCCAGCAGTTTATTACAGACGAGCAATCAGCCCCAGCATTTT.

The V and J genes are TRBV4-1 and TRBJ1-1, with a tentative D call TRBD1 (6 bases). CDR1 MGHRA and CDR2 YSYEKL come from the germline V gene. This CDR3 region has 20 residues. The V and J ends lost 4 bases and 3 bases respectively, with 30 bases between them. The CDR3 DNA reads TGCGCCAGCAGCCCAACCGAAACACAAACAGGGTTGGTGGGTGACACTGAAGCTTTCTTT. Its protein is CASSPTETQTGLVGDTEAFF.

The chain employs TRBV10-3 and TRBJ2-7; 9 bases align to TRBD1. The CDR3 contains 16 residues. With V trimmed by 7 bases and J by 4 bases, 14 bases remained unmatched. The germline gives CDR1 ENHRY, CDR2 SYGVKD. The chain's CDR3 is CAITGKRQGGSYEQYF. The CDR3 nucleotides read TGTGCCATCACTGGAAAAAGACAGGGGGGATCTTACGAGCAGTACTTC.

DNA for the CDR3: TGTGCCAGCAGCTACCAGAGGGACAGGGGCGCCACCATATATTTT. Protein sequence: CASSYQRDRGATIYF. V is TRBV11-2 and J is TRBJ1-3; TRBD1 agrees at 10 bases. CDR1 and CDR2 from the germline V gene are SGHAT and FQNNGV. This CDR3 is 15 amino acids long. The J segment lost 9 bases and the V segment lost 4 bases, leaving 9 bases of the junction unmatched.

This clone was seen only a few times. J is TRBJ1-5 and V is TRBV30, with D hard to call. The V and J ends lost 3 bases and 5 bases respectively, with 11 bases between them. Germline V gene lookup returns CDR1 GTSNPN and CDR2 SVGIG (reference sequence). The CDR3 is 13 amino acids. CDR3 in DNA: TGTGCCTGGAGGTCCGTAGAGGATCAGCCCCAGCATTTT. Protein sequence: CAWRSVEDQPQHF.

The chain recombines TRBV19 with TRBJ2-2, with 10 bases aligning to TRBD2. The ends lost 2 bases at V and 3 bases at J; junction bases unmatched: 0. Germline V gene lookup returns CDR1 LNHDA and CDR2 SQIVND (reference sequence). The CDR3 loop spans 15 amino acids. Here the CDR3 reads CASSILAGDTGELFF. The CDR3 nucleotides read TGTGCCAGTAGTATACTAGCGGGAGACACCGGGGAGCTGTTTTTT.

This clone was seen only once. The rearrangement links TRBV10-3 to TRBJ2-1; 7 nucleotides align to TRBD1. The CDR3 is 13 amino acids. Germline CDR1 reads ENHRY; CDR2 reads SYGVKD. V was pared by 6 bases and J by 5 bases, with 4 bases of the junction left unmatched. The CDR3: CAIREDRNNEQFF. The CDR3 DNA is TGTGCCATCAGAGAGGACAGGAACAATGAGCAGTTCTTC.

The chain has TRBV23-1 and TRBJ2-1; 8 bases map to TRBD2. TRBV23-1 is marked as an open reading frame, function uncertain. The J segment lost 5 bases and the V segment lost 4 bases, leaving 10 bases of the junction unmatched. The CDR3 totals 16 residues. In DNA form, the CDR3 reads TGCGCCAGCAGTCGTACCGGGACTAGATGCGACAATGAGCAGTTCTTC. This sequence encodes CASSRTGTRCDNEQFF.

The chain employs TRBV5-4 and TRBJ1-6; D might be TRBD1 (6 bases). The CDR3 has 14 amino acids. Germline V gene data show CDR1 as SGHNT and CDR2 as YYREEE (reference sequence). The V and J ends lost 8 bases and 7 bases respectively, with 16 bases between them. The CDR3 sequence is CASSREGDNSPLHF. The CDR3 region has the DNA TGTGCCAGTAGCAGAGAGGGGGACAATTCACCCCTCCACTTT.